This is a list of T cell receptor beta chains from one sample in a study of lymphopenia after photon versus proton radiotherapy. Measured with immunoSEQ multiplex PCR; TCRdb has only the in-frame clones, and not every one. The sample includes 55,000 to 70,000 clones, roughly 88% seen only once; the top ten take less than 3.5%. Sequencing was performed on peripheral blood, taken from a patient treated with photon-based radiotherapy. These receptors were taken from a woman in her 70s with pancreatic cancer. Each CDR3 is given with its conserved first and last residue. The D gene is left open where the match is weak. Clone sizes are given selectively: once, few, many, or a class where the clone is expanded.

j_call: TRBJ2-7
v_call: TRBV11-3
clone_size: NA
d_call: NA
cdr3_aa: CASSPSLHSYEQYF
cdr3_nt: TGTGCCAGCAGCCCCAGCCTGCACTCCTACGAGCAGTACTTC

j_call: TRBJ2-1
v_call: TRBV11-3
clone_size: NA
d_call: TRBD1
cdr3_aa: CASSPRGQYNEQFF
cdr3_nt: TGTGCCAGCAGCCCCAGGGGGCAATACAATGAGCAGTTCTTC

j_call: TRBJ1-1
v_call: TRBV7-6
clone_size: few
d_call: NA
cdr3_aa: CASSLDGLSNTEAFF
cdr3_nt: TGTGCCAGCAGCTTAGACGGCCTTTCAAACACTGAAGCTTTCTTT

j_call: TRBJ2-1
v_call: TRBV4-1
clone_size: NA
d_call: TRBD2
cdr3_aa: CASSQGGIRTSGRNEQFF
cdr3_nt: TGCGCCAGCAGCCAAGGTGGGATAAGGACTAGCGGGAGAAATGAGCAGTTCTTC

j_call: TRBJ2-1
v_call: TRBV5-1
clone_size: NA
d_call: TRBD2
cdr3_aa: CASRLGLAGLEQFF
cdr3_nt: TGCGCCAGCAGACTGGGACTAGCGGGACTCGAGCAGTTCTTC

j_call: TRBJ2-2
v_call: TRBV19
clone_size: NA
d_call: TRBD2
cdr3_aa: CASMPGGGTGELFF
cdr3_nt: TGTGCCAGTATGCCCGGCGGGGGCACCGGGGAGCTGTTTTTT

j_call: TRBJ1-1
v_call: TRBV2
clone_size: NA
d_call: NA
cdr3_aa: CASSLLENTEAFF
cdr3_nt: TGTGCCAGCAGTCTGTTAGAAAACACTGAAGCTTTCTTT

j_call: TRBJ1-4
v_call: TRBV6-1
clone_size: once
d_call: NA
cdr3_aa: CASSEVPTGSNEKLFF
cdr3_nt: TGTGCCAGCAGTGAAGTTCCGACAGGCAGTAATGAAAAACTGTTTTTT

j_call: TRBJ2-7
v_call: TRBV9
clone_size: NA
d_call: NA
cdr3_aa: CASSGGAKGHEQYF
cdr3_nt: TGTGCCAGCAGCGGGGGTGCTAAGGGCCACGAGCAGTACTTC

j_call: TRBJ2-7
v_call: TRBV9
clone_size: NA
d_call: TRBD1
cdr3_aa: CASSVGQGGAYEQYF
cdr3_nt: TGTGCCAGCAGCGTGGGACAGGGGGGAGCCTACGAGCAGTACTTC

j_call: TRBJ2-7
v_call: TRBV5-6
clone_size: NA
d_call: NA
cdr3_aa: CASGPNYEQYF
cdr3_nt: TGTGCCAGCGGTCCGAACTACGAGCAGTACTTC

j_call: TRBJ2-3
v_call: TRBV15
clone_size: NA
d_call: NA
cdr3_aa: CATSTWDSRNTDTQYF
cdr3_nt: TGTGCCACCAGCACCTGGGACTCGCGAAACACAGATACGCAGTATTTT

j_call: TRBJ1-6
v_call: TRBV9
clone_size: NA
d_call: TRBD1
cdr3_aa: CASSEGGVDSPLHF
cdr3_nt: TGTGCCAGCAGCGAAGGGGGCGTCGATTCACCCCTCCACTTT

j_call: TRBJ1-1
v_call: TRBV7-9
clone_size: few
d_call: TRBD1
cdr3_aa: CASSLGDRYHTEAFF
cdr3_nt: TGTGCCAGCAGCTTAGGGGACAGATACCACACTGAAGCTTTCTTT

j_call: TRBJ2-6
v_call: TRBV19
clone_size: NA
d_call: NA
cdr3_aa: CASSQPVSSSGANVLTF
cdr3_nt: TGTGCCAGTAGTCAGCCAGTCTCCAGCTCTGGGGCCAACGTCCTGACTTTC

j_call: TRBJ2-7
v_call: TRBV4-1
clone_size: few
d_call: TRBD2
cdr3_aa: CASSRTSGIYEQYF
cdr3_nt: TGCGCCAGCAGCCGGACTAGCGGAATCTACGAGCAGTACTTC

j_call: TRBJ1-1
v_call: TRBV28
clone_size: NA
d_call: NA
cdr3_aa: CASSLGTTEEAFF
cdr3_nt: TGTGCCAGCAGTTTGGGAACGACAGAAGAAGCTTTCTTT

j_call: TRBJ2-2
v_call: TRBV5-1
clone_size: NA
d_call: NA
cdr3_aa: CASSVGTSNPGELFF
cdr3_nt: TGCGCCAGCAGCGTCGGGACTTCCAACCCCGGGGAGCTGTTTTTT

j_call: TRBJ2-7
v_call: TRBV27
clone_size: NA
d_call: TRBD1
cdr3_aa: CASSLAPPGQGLYEQYF
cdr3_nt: TGTGCCAGCAGTTTAGCCCCCCCGGGACAGGGCCTCTACGAGCAGTACTTC

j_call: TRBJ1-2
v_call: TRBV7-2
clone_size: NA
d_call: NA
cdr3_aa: CASSPSQVGHGYTF
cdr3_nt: TGTGCCAGCAGCCCATCCCAGGTGGGACATGGCTACACCTTC

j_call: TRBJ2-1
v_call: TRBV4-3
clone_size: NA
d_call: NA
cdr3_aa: CASSSSYSYNEQFF
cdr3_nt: TGCGCCAGCAGCTCTTCGTACTCCTACAATGAGCAGTTCTTC

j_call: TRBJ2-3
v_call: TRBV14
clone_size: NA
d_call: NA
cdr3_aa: CASSRAGQSTDTQYF
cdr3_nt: TGTGCCAGCAGCCGGGCGGGACAATCCACAGATACGCAGTATTTT

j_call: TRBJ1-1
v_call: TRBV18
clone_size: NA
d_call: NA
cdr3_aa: CASSVGLNTEAFF
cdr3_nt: TGTGCCAGCTCGGTGGGGTTGAACACTGAAGCTTTCTTT

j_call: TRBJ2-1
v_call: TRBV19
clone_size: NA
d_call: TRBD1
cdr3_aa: CASSMGTGGVDEQFF
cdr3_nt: TGTGCCAGTAGTATGGGGACAGGGGGCGTGGATGAGCAGTTCTTC

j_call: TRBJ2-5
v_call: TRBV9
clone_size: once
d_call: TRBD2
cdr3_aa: CASSVAAGASQETQYF
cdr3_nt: TGTGCCAGCAGCGTAGCGGCGGGAGCCTCCCAAGAGACCCAGTACTTC

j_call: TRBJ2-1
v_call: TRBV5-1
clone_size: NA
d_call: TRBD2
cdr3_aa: CASSEELAGVNEQFF
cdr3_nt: TGCGCCAGCAGCGAAGAATTAGCGGGAGTCAATGAGCAGTTCTTC

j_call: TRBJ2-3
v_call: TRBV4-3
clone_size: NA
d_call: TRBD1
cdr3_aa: CASSQDVGGAGPDTQYF
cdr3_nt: TGCGCCAGCAGCCAAGATGTAGGGGGCGCCGGGCCAGATACGCAGTATTTT

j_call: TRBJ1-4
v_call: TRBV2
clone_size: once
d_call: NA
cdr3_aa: CASKGRATNEKLFF
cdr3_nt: TGTGCCAGCAAGGGACGGGCAACTAATGAAAAACTGTTTTTT

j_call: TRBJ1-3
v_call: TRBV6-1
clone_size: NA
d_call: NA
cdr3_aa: CASRAQESGNTIYF
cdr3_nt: TGTGCCAGCAGGGCACAGGAATCTGGAAACACCATATATTTT

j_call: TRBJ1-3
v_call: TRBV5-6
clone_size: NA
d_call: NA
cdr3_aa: CASSFSGSGNTIYF
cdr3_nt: TGTGCCAGCAGCTTCTCAGGGTCTGGAAACACCATATATTTT

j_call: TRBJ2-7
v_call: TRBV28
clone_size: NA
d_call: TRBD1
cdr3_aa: CASYAGTGFYEQYF
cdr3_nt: TGTGCCAGCTACGCCGGGACAGGGTTCTACGAGCAGTACTTC

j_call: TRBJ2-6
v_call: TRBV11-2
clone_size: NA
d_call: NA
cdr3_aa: CASSFVGLGSGANVLTF
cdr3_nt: TGTGCCAGCAGCTTCGTGGGGCTGGGCTCTGGGGCCAACGTCCTGACTTTC

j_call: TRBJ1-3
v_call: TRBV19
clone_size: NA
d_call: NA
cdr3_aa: CASMVGASGNTIYF
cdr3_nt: TGTGCCAGTATGGTGGGGGCCTCAGGAAACACCATATATTTT

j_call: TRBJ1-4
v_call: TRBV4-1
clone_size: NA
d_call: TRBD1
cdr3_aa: CASSRPSGQPGREKLFF
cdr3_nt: TGCGCCAGCAGCCGACCCTCGGGACAGCCGGGGAGGGAAAAACTGTTTTTT

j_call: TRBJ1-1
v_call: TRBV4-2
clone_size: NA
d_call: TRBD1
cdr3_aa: CASSHDRGPTEAFF
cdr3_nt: TGTGCCAGCAGCCATGACAGGGGGCCAACTGAAGCTTTCTTT

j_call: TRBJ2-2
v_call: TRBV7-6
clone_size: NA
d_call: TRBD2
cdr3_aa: CASALAGGINTGELFF
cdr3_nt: TGTGCCAGCGCCCTAGCGGGGGGTATCAACACCGGGGAGCTGTTTTTT

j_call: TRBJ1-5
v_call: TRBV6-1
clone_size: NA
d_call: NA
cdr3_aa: CASSEVGASNQPQHF
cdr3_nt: TGTGCCAGCAGTGAGGTAGGAGCCAGCAATCAGCCCCAGCATTTT

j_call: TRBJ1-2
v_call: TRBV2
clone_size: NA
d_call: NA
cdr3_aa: CASSEIAENPRRKANYGYTF
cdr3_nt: TGTGCCAGCAGTGAGATCGCGGAGAACCCCCGACGGAAAGCTAACTATGGCTACACCTTC

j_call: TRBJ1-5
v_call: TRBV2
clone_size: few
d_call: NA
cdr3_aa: CASMYTGNQPQHF
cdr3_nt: TGTGCCAGCATGTATACAGGGAATCAGCCCCAGCATTTT

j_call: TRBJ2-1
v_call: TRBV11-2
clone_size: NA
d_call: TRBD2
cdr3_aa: CASSLEGIGAAGARVDEQFF
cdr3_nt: TGTGCCAGCAGCTTAGAAGGTATAGGCGCTGCGGGAGCTAGGGTAGATGAGCAGTTCTTC

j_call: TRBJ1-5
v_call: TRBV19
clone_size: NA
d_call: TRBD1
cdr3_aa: CASSDRGTGNQPQHF
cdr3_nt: TGTGCCAGTAGCGACAGGGGGACAGGCAATCAGCCCCAGCATTTT

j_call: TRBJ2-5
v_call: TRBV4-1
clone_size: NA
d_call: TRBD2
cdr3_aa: CASSREATSGYQETQYF
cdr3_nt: TGCGCCAGCAGCCGAGAGGCGACTAGCGGGTATCAAGAGACCCAGTACTTC

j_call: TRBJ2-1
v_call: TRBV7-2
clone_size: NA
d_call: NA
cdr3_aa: CASSLDRLIKHEQFF
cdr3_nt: TGTGCCAGCAGCTTAGATAGGCTAATCAAGCATGAGCAGTTCTTC

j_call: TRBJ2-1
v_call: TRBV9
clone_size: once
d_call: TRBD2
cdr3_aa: CASSAYWTSGDNEQFF
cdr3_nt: TGTGCCAGCAGCGCCTACTGGACTAGCGGGGACAATGAGCAGTTCTTC

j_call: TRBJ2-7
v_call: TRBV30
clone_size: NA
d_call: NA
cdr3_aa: CAGSWSYEQYF
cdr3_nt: TGTGCCGGGAGTTGGAGTTACGAGCAGTACTTC

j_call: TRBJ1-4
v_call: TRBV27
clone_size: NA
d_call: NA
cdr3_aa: CASSQGFMDEKLFF
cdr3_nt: TGTGCCAGCAGTCAGGGGTTTATGGATGAAAAACTGTTTTTT

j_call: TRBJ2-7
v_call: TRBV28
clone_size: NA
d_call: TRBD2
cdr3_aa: CASTAGGRLYEQYF
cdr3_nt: TGTGCCAGCACTGCGGGAGGGCGGCTTTACGAGCAGTACTTC

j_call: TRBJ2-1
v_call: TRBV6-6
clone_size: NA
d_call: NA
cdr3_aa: CASRVGINEQFF
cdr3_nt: TGTGCCAGCAGAGTGGGAATCAATGAGCAGTTCTTC

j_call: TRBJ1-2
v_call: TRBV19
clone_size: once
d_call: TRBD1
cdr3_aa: CASRATGSNYGYTF
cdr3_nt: TGTGCCAGTAGGGCGACAGGGTCCAACTATGGCTACACCTTC

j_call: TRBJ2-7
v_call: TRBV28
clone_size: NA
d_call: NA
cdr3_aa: CASSSAGQGGLEQYF
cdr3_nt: TGTGCCAGCAGTTCCGCAGGGCAGGGAGGTCTTGAGCAGTACTTC